This TCR beta chain was identified during a study of OX40 agonist ivuxolimab in advanced cancers. Study-wide context: Dosing consisted of intravenous ivuxolimab at 0.01 to 10 mg/kg every 2 weeks.

The trim removed 4 bases at V and 0 bases at J, leaving 4 bases unmatched. Germline loops: CDR1 MDHEN, CDR2 SYDVKM. The CDR3 length is 15 residues. TCRdb's copy holds only in-frame clones and misses some; the assay was immunoSEQ multiplex PCR. The sample has about 60,000 clones, about 89% seen once. Sequences were derived from CD4+ or CD8+ T cells sorted from blood, sampled in a trial of the OX40 agonist ivuxolimab. The clonotype was recovered from an adult with an advanced solid tumor such as melanoma, head and neck, liver or kidney cancer. This sequence joins TRBV28 and TRBJ2-3, with TRBD1 matching over 7 bases. The CDR3: CASSSRQGSTDTQYF. CDR3 coding DNA: TGTGCCAGCAGTTCCCGACAGGGTAGCACAGATACGCAGTATTTT.